These 17 T cell receptor beta chains originate from one sample sequenced in a study of blood T cells in healthy people across ages. Sample-barcoded 5' priming and a J-beta primer mix drove a second PCR of 7 to 11 cycles. One entry per CDR3 protein results from TCRdb running MiXCR on the 5' RACE reads. The table lists about 1.1 million distinct CDR3 sequences, roughly two fifths of them singletons. Sequenced sample: blood. All receptors derive from a man aged 18 to 29 in good health.

The rearrangement joins TRBV10-3 to TRBJ2-3; D is ambiguous. V shed 0 bases and J shed 4 bases, with 8 bases lying between them. In germline, CDR1 is ENHRY, CDR2 SYGVKD. The CDR3 is 14 amino acids. CDR3 sequence: CAISESTEADTQYF. In DNA form, the CDR3 reads TGTGCCATCAGTGAGTCGACCGAGGCAGATACGCAGTATTTT.

This clonotype was seen a few times. The V gene is TRBV7-3, the J gene TRBJ1-2; tentatively, D is TRBD1 (5 bases). V dropped 1 base and J dropped 6 bases, with 18 bases sitting between them. Looked up from germline, CDR1 is SGHTA and CDR2 is FQGTGA. This CDR3 spans 16 amino acids. The CDR3 nucleotides read TGTGCCAGCAGCTTAATTGGGGACGAGACTTTGGATGGCTACACCTTC. It encodes CASSLIGDETLDGYTF.

In the case of this clonotype: At one of its ends the junction is not consistent with the germline gene, which may arise from a read error. The chain has TRBV2 and TRBJ1-2; D possibly corresponds to TRBD1 (5 bases). The CDR3 extends over 14 amino acids. Germline CDR1 is SNHLY and CDR2 is FYNNEI. CDR3 in amino acids: CASSPGRSNDGYTF. DNA of the CDR3: TGTGCCAGCAGCCCGGGACGGAGTAACGATGGCTACACCTTC.

The rearrangement joins TRBV6-5 to TRBJ1-4, with 7 bases fitting TRBD1. Germline CDR1 is MNHEY and CDR2 is SVGAGI. The V segment lost 7 bases and the J segment 5 bases; nucleotides outside the gene matches: 7. The CDR3 covers 14 residues. CDR3 residues: CASTPGQPNEKLFF. The CDR3 bases are TGTGCCAGCACCCCGGGACAGCCCAATGAAAAACTGTTTTTT.

The V call is TRBV7-9, the J call TRBJ1-2, with a weak D call TRBD1 (6 bases). Trimming pared 8 bases from V and 6 bases from J, leaving 22 bases between. CDR3 length equals 15 residues. Germline V gene data show CDR1 as SEHNR and CDR2 as FQNEAQ (reference sequence). The CDR3 here is CASVYPQGQIDGYTF. The CDR3 DNA reads as TGTGCCAGCGTCTACCCGCAGGGGCAGATAGATGGCTACACCTTC.

The table lists this clonotype with a few counts. The gene calls are TRBV12-3 or TRBV12-4 and TRBJ2-6; D remains unclear. This CDR3 has 14 amino acids. With 4 bases removed from V and 0 bases from J, the gap between germline ends came to 4 bases. Here the CDR3 reads CASSSVSGANVLTF. Written as DNA, the CDR3 is TGTGCCAGCAGTTCAGTCTCTGGGGCCAACGTCCTGACTTTC.

About this clonotype: Relative to the germline gene, one junction end is altered; a read error may explain this. The J gene is TRBJ1-6, the V gene TRBV3-1; D ambiguous. Germline CDR1 is LGHDT and CDR2 is YNNKEL (reference sequence). The CDR3 contains 14 residues. CDR3 bases: TGTGCCGGCAGCCAAGGCAGCGATAATTCACCCCTCCACTTT. It specifies CAGSQGSDNSPLHF.

The chain combines TRBV20-1 with TRBJ1-4, with a tentative D call TRBD1 (5 bases). CDR1 is DFQATT and CDR2 is SNEGSKA in the germline V gene (reference sequence). The CDR3 extends over 15 amino acids. V gave up 4 bases and J gave up 9 bases, with 21 bases separating them. CDR3 protein: CSAIPWGESNQKLFF. CDR3 nucleotides: TGCAGTGCTATCCCCTGGGGGGAATCCAATCAAAAACTGTTTTTT.

The chain couples TRBV12-3 or TRBV12-4 to TRBJ2-1; D not certain. The DNA end is more similar to TRBJ2-7, so the J call may be wrong. This CDR3 spans 14 amino acids. The CDR3 nucleotides are TGTGCCAGCAGTTTAGGGACCCAATACAATGAGCAGTACTTC. Translated, it gives CASSLGTQYNEQYF.

This chain uses TRBV5-1 with TRBJ2-3; D gene ambiguous. There are 14 residues in the CDR3. The ends were cut back, 2 bases at V and 3 bases at J, with 10 bases in the middle. CDR1 is SGHRS, CDR2 YFSETQ, per germline. CDR3: CASSFRFATDTQYF. CDR3 DNA: TGCGCCAGCAGCTTTAGATTTGCGACAGATACGCAGTATTTT.

The CDR3 DNA sequence: TGTGCCAGCAGCCGTCGTGGAGGTTTAGAACCCGCTGGCTACACCTTC. Amino acids: CASSRRGGLEPAGYTF. V and J are TRBV12-3 or TRBV12-4 and TRBJ1-2, with unresolved D. CDR3 length equals 16 residues. With 6 bases removed from V and 7 bases from J, the gap between germline ends came to 24 bases.

This chain links TRBV12-3 or TRBV12-4 with TRBJ1-1; D unclear. The ends were cut back, 8 bases at V and 1 base at J, with 8 bases in the middle. CDR3 length: 12 amino acids. DNA of the CDR3: TGTGCCAGCTTCCGTACGAACACTGAAGCTTTCTTT. It specifies CASFRTNTEAFF.

This clonotype was observed a few times. V is TRBV19 and J is TRBJ1-2; no reliable D call. The CDR3 length is 13 residues. CDR1 and CDR2 from the germline V gene are LNHDA and SQIVND (reference sequence). Trimming shortened V by 6 bases and J by 8 bases, and 16 bases separated the two germline ends. CDR3 DNA sequence: TGTGCCAGTAGACGGGCGGCTGGCGGGGGCTACACCTTC. It translates to CASRRAAGGGYTF.

A remark on this clonotype: One base away lies a much larger clone, so this may be a sequencing read error. This chain uses TRBV4-1 with TRBJ2-1, with 8 bases fitting TRBD1. With 1 base clipped from V and 0 bases from J, the junction kept 8 bases outside the gene matches. This CDR3 is 18 amino acids long. Germline assignment: CDR1 MGHRA and CDR2 YSYEKL. This chain's CDR3 is CASSQGTGSRSSYNEQFF. CDR3 DNA sequence: TGCGCCAGCAGCCAAGGGACAGGGTCACGTAGCTCCTACAATGAGCAGTTCTTC.

As DNA, the CDR3 is TGTGCCAGCTCACCAGTCCCCAGGGCGAACACCGGGGAGCTGTTTTTT. This sequence encodes CASSPVPRANTGELFF. The rearrangement uses TRBV18 and TRBJ2-2, with D perhaps matching TRBD1 (5 bases). CDR1 KGHSH and CDR2 LQKENI come from the germline V gene. V lost 2 bases and J lost 0, with 10 bases in between. This CDR3 has 16 residues.

This clonotype was seen more than once but under ten times. This chain joins TRBV25-1 and TRBJ1-1; D might be TRBD1 (5 bases). This CDR3 has 14 amino acids. Germline values: CDR1 MGHDK, CDR2 SYGVNS. Trimming removed 9 bases at V and 0 bases at J, with 14 bases between. The CDR3 here is CASSETGMNTEAFF. The CDR3 bases are TGTGCCAGTAGCGAAACAGGCATGAACACTGAAGCTTTCTTT.

The chain is built from TRBV11-2 and TRBJ2-5, with D unresolved. CDR1 is SGHAT, CDR2 FQNNGV, per germline. This CDR3 has 14 residues. Trimming removed 0 bases from V and 4 bases from J, with 9 bases in between. In DNA form, the CDR3 reads TGTGCCAGCAGCTTAGATAATTGGGTAGAGACCCAGTACTTC. This codes for CASSLDNWVETQYF.